This passage covers 15 T cell receptor beta chains from one sample sequenced in a study of sequential checkpoint blockade in melanoma. Sequencing was performed with immunoSEQ multiplex PCR; in TCRdb, only in-frame clones are kept and a portion is missing. This table has tens of thousands of clones, around 30% appearing once. Treatment here: randomized to nivolumab then ipilimumab (arm A) or the reverse (arm B). The starting material was tumor tissue (inferred from file names), obtained from a patient given nivolumab and ipilimumab in sequence. The receptors here all came from a human donor with melanoma.

The chain recombines TRBV18 with TRBJ1-1; maybe TRBD1 (5 bases). V dropped 0 bases and J dropped 4 bases, with 9 bases sitting between them. The germline CDR1 and CDR2 sequences are KGHSH and LQKENI. This CDR3 region has 14 residues. The CDR3 nucleotides read TGTGCCAGCTCACCACCCCCCGGGGGCACTGAAGCTTTCTTT. It translates to CASSPPPGGTEAFF. Variable domain in full (rest from reference TRBV18 and TRBJ1-1): NAGVMQNPRHLVRRRGQEARLRCSPMKGHSHVYWYRQLPEEGLKFMVYLQKENIIDESGMPKERFSAEFPKEGPSILRIQQVVRGDSAAYFCASSPPPGGTEAFFGQGTRLTVV.

The sample holds many counts of this clone. The chain links TRBV11-3 to TRBJ1-1, with a tentative D call TRBD1 (5 bases). CDR3 size: 14 residues. V lost 3 bases to trimming and J lost 0 bases, with 8 bases between them. Germline V gives CDR1 SGHNT, CDR2 YENEEA. The CDR3 protein is CASSFGAMNTEAFF. The CDR3 DNA reads TGTGCCAGCAGCTTTGGGGCTATGAACACTGAAGCTTTCTTT.

This clone occurred a few times. The CDR3 region is CASSGVTRIAYEQYF. CDR3 DNA: TGTGCCAGCAGTGGGGTGACGCGGATTGCCTACGAGCAGTACTTC. The V gene is TRBV6-8, the J gene TRBJ2-7; D call uncertain. CDR1 MNHGY and CDR2 SAAAGT come from the germline V gene. The V and J ends lost 5 bases and 2 bases respectively, with 16 bases between them. The CDR3 length is 15 residues.

This clone was counted a few times. The genes are TRBV30 and TRBJ1-5; D unresolved. This CDR3 contains 14 residues. V was pared by 1 base and J by 0 bases, with 7 bases between. Germline V gene sequence: CDR1 GTSNPN, CDR2 SVGIG (reference sequence). CDR3 nucleotide sequence: TGTGCCTGGAGTGCGGGAAATAGCAATCAGCCCCAGCATTTT. Its protein is CAWSAGNSNQPQHF. Together with reference TRBV30 and TRBJ1-5, the CDR3 gives the full variable domain: SQTIHQWPATLVQPVGSPLSLECTVEGTSNPNLYWYRQAAGRGLQLLFYSVGIGQISSEVPQNLSASRPQDRQFILSSKKLLLSDSGFYLCAWSAGNSNQPQHFGDGTRLSIL.

The genes are TRBV6-8 and TRBJ1-1; perhaps TRBD1 as D (5 bases). V lost 4 bases and J 4 bases, leaving 16 bases between the germline ends. Germline CDR1 MNHGY, CDR2 SAAAGT. The CDR3 length is 15 residues. The CDR3 nucleotides are TGTGCCAGCAGTTGGACACCGGGACTCCCCACTGAAGCTTTCTTT. It codes for CASSWTPGLPTEAFF.

This clone appeared many times. J is TRBJ2-3 and V is TRBV6-8, with D perhaps matching TRBD1 or TRBD2 (5 bases each). The germline CDR1 and CDR2 sequences are MNHGY and SAAAGT. There are 13 residues in the CDR3. The germline V and J ends were trimmed by 5 bases and 8 bases, with 14 bases remaining between them. The CDR3 bases are TGTGCCAGCAGTGGGACGTCCCTGGGTACGCAGTATTTT. Its translation: CASSGTSLGTQYF.

This clone has only a few counts. The V call is TRBV15, the J call TRBJ2-7; unclear D gene. Trimming removed 0 bases at V and 0 bases at J, with 3 bases between. The CDR3 loop spans 13 amino acids. Germline CDR1 and CDR2: LNHNV and YYDKDF (reference sequence). In DNA, the CDR3 is TGTGCCACCAGCAGAGACATCTCCTACGAGCAGTACTTC. Amino acids: CATSRDISYEQYF.

The table lists this clone with many counts. The chain combines TRBV11-3 with TRBJ1-1; D is unclear. This CDR3 is built from 14 residues. The germline CDR1 and CDR2 sequences are SGHNT and YENEEA. V gave up 1 base and J gave up 4 bases, with 10 bases separating them. The CDR3 loop is CASSLGGRVTEAFF. The DNA for the CDR3 is TGTGCCAGCAGCTTAGGGGGTAGGGTCACTGAAGCTTTCTTT.

This clone was recorded at least ten times. The J gene is TRBJ2-5, the V gene TRBV4-1; D call uncertain. V was clipped by 7 bases and J by 4 bases, with 13 bases between them. The CDR3 length is 13 residues. Looked up from germline, CDR1 is MGHRA and CDR2 is YSYEKL. The CDR3 sequence: CASTIREGETQYF. The CDR3, as DNA: TGCGCCAGCACCATAAGGGAAGGAGAGACCCAGTACTTC.

This clone was counted a few times. V gene TRBV6-8 combines with J gene TRBJ2-2; D not resolved. Per germline, CDR1 MNHGY and CDR2 SAAAGT. The CDR3 runs 13 residues. Between the trimmed V and J ends, which lost 5 bases and 1 base, there was a span of 5 bases. The CDR3 DNA is TGTGCCAGCAGTGTCCAGAACACCGGGGAGCTGTTTTTT. The encoded protein is CASSVQNTGELFF.

The rearrangement joins TRBV11-3 to TRBJ2-1; 9 bases fit TRBD2. This CDR3 is 14 amino acids long. Germline V gene sequence: CDR1 SGHNT, CDR2 YENEEA. V dropped 4 bases and J dropped 2; count of bases not matched to a gene: 0. CDR3 in amino acids: CASSSSGTYNEQFF. For the CDR3, the DNA is TGTGCCAGCAGCTCTAGCGGGACCTACAATGAGCAGTTCTTC.

This clone was found a few times. This rearrangement joins TRBV19 to TRBJ1-4, with D hard to call. The CDR3 runs 13 residues. V lost 6 bases to trimming and J lost 3 bases, with 8 bases between them. Germline CDR1 and CDR2: LNHDA and SQIVND (reference sequence). CDR3 DNA: TGTGCCAGTAGCGGTAAATCTAATGAAAAACTGTTTTTT. This gives the protein CASSGKSNEKLFF.

The V and J genes are TRBV28 and TRBJ2-7; weak D call: TRBD2 (6 bases). The CDR3 length is 13 residues. V was cut by 2 bases and J by 2 bases, with 7 bases left in between. Germline V gene data show CDR1 as MDHEN and CDR2 as SYDVKM. CDR3 sequence: CASSLASAYEQYF. Written as DNA, the CDR3 is TGTGCCAGCAGTTTAGCTAGCGCCTACGAGCAGTACTTC.

This clone occurred many times. The chain has TRBV11-3 and TRBJ2-1; the match to TRBD1 covers 7 bases. CDR3 length: 16 residues. Germline V gene data show CDR1 as SGHNT and CDR2 as YENEEA. The V segment lost 4 bases and the J segment 5 bases; nucleotides outside the gene matches: 11. CDR3 region: CASSWRTGDADNEQFF. In nucleotides, the CDR3 is TGTGCCAGCAGCTGGAGAACAGGGGATGCGGACAATGAGCAGTTCTTC.

This clone was counted only a few times. V is TRBV28 and J is TRBJ2-3; TRBD2 matches at 13 bases. J was trimmed by 3 bases and V by 6 bases; bases with no gene match: 9. The CDR3 is made up of 17 amino acids. Germline CDR1 MDHEN, CDR2 SYDVKM. The chain's CDR3 is CASRRGLAGVWTDTQYF. The CDR3 nucleotides are TGTGCCAGCAGACGTGGACTAGCGGGAGTGTGGACAGATACGCAGTATTTT.